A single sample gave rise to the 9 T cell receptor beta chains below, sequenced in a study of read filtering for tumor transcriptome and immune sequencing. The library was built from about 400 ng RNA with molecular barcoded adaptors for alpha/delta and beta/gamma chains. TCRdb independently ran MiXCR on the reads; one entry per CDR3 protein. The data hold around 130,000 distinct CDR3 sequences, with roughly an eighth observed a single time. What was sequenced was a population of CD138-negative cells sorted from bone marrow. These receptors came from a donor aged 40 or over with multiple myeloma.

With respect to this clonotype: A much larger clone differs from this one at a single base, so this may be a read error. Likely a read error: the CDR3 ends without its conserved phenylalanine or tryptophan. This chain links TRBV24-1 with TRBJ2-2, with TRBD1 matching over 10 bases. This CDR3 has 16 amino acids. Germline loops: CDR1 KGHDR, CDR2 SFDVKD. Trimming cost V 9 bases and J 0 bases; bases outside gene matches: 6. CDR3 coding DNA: TGTGCCACCGCCGGGACAGGGGTCGCGAACACCGGGGAGCTGTTTTCT. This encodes CATAGTGVANTGELFS.

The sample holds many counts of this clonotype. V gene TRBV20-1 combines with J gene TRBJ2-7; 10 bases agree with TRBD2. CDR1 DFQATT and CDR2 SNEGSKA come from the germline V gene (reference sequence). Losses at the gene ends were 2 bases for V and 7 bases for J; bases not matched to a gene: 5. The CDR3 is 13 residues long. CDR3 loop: CSARLAGAREQYF. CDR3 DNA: TGCAGTGCTAGACTAGCGGGAGCGAGAGAGCAGTACTTC.

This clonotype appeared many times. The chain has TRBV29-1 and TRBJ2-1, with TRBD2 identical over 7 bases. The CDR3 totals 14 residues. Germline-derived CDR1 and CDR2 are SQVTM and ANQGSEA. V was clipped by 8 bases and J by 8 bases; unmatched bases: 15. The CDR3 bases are TGCAGCACACCCCACCGCGGGAGTGGGGATGAGCAGTTCTTC. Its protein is CSTPHRGSGDEQFF.

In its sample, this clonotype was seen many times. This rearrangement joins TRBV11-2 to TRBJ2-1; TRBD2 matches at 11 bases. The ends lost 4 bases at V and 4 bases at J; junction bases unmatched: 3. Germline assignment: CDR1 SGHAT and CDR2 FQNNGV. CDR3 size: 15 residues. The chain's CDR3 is CASSYSGREYNEQFF. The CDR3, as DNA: TGTGCCAGCAGCTATAGCGGGAGGGAGTACAATGAGCAGTTCTTC.

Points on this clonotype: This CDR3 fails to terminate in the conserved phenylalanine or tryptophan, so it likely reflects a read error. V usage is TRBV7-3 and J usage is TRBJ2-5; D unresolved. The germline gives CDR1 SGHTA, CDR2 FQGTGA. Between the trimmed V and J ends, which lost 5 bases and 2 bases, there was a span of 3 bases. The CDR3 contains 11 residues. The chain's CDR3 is CASSRQETQYL. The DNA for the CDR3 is TGTGCCAGCAGCCGACAAGAGACCCAGTACCTC.

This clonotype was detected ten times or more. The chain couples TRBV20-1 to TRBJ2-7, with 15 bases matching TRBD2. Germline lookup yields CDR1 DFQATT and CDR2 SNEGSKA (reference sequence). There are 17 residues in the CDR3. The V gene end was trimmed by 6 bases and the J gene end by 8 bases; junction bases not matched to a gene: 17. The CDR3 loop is CSAQRTSGRVKIAKQYF. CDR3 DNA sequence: TGCAGTGCGCAACGGACTAGCGGGAGGGTTAAAATCGCTAAGCAGTACTTC.

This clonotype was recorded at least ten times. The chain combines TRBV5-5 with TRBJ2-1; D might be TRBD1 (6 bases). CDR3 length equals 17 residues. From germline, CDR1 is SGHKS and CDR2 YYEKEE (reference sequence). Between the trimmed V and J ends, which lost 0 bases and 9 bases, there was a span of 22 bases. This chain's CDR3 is CASSLALGASSTVEQFF. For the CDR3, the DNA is TGTGCCAGCAGCTTGGCCTTGGGGGCTAGCTCGACGGTTGAGCAGTTCTTC.

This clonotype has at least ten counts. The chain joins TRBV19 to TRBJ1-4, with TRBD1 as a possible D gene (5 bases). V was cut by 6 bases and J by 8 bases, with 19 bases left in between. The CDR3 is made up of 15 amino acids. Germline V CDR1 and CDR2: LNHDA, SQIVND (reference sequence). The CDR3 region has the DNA TGTGCCAGTAGAACAGGATCGGGGGAGAGCGAAAAACTGTTTTTT. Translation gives CASRTGSGESEKLFF.

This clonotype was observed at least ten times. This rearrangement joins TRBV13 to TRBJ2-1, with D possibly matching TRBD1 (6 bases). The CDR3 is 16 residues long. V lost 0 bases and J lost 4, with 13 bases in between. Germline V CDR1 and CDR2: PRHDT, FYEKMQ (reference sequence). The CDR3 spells CASSLGLGTHYNEQFF. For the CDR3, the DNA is TGTGCCAGCAGCTTAGGCCTCGGGACACATTACAATGAGCAGTTCTTC.